This passage covers 30 T cell receptor beta chains from one sample sequenced in a study of T cell responses to AZD1222 COVID-19 vaccine. The repertoire was sequenced with immunoSEQ multiplex PCR; TCRdb's copy has only in-frame clones and lacks some. The sample carries 95,000 to 110,000 clones, 75% to 95% recorded once. This material consisted of peripheral blood, taken 28 days after the second AZD1222 dose. Every receptor here comes from an adult who received the AZD1222 COVID-19 vaccine.

The chain carries TRBV6-1 and TRBJ1-3; no clear D gene. Germline CDR1 MNHNS, CDR2 SASEGT. This CDR3 is built from 15 residues. The germline V and J ends were trimmed by 2 bases and 5 bases, with 13 bases remaining between them. The CDR3 sequence is CASSELVGVRNTIYF. CDR3 DNA sequence: TGTGCCAGCAGTGAACTGGTGGGCGTAAGAAACACCATATATTTT.

The chain links TRBV6-8 to TRBJ2-1; 10 positions match TRBD1. Germline-derived CDR1 and CDR2 are MNHGY and SAAAGT. The CDR3 spans 16 residues. V lost 7 bases and J lost 7; bases outside the gene matches: 13. CDR3 sequence reads: CASTYRWDRGCNEQFF. The CDR3 DNA reads as TGTGCCAGCACCTACAGGTGGGACAGGGGTTGTAATGAGCAGTTCTTC.

The rearrangement joins TRBV28 to TRBJ1-2; TRBD1 agrees at 9 bases. This CDR3 is built from 14 residues. Germline CDR1 reads MDHEN; CDR2 reads SYDVKM. The junction had 4 bases not matched to a gene; V was cut back by 4 bases and J by 4 bases. CDR3 DNA sequence: TGTGCCAGCAGTTCGGGACAGGGTAGCTATGGCTACACCTTC. Its translation is CASSSGQGSYGYTF.

The V gene is TRBV4-1, the J gene TRBJ1-5; D uncertain. Germline V gene lookup returns CDR1 MGHRA and CDR2 YSYEKL. The CDR3 covers 14 residues. Trimming pared 6 bases from V and 2 bases from J, leaving 11 bases between. The CDR3 DNA follows: TGCGCCAGCAGATCGACCTGGGGCAATCAGCCCCAGCATTTT. Translation: CASRSTWGNQPQHF.

This clone was recorded a few times. The J gene is TRBJ1-1, the V gene TRBV28; possible D gene TRBD1, 5 bases. Germline CDR1 MDHEN, CDR2 SYDVKM. The CDR3 is made up of 11 amino acids. Between the trimmed V and J ends, which lost 3 bases and 8 bases, there was a span of 7 bases. The CDR3 DNA follows: TGTGCCAGCAGTTTTAACAGGGAAGCTTTCTTT. Translation: CASSFNREAFF.

The J gene is TRBJ1-1, the V gene TRBV29-1; weak D call: TRBD1 (5 bases). The CDR3 length is 13 residues. Trimming left V 4 bases short and J 3 bases short, with 12 bases between. Germline CDR1 reads SQVTM; CDR2 reads ANQGSEA. The CDR3 bases are TGCAGCGTTGCGGCGGTACAGGACACTGAAGCTTTCTTT. Protein product: CSVAAVQDTEAFF.

The chain couples TRBV7-2 to TRBJ1-6; D call uncertain. Trimming removed 2 bases at V and 7 bases at J, with 12 bases between. This CDR3 comprises 15 residues. Germline CDR1 is SGHTA and CDR2 is FQGNSA. The CDR3 DNA follows: TGTGCCAGCAGCTTATACGTAGGGAACAATTCACCCCTCCACTTT. It is translated as CASSLYVGNNSPLHF.

The rearrangement uses TRBV4-1 and TRBJ1-3, with D possibly being TRBD1 (6 bases). Germline V gene lookup returns CDR1 MGHRA and CDR2 YSYEKL. V dropped 4 bases and J dropped 8 bases, with 18 bases sitting between them. The CDR3 covers 15 residues. DNA of the CDR3: TGCGCCAGCAGCCCGGACAGTAACCGCGTGGACACCATATATTTT. Amino acid sequence: CASSPDSNRVDTIYF.

The rearrangement links TRBV7-9 to TRBJ2-2, with TRBD2 as a possible D gene (5 bases). With 0 bases removed from V and 6 bases from J, the gap between germline ends came to 5 bases. The CDR3 length is 13 residues. Germline-derived CDR1 and CDR2 are SEHNR and FQNEAQ (reference sequence). The CDR3 spells CASSLAGAGELFF. The DNA for the CDR3 is TGTGCCAGCAGCTTAGCCGGGGCCGGGGAGCTGTTTTTT.

The table lists this clone with a few counts. The chain uses TRBV5-4 and TRBJ2-5; unclear D gene. The V and J ends lost 4 bases and 1 base respectively, with 11 bases between them. The CDR3 runs 14 residues. Germline lookup yields CDR1 SGHNT and CDR2 YYREEE (reference sequence). The chain's CDR3 is CASSIARVQETQYF. The CDR3 DNA sequence: TGTGCCAGCAGCATTGCTAGGGTCCAAGAGACCCAGTACTTC.

V gene TRBV10-3 combines with J gene TRBJ1-1; no reliable D call. The CDR3 length is 12 residues. Germline CDR1 reads ENHRY; CDR2 reads SYGVKD. The germline V and J ends were trimmed by 4 bases and 1 base, with 4 bases remaining between them. CDR3 loop: CAISVGNTEAFF. Here the CDR3 DNA reads TGTGCCATCAGTGTTGGGAACACTGAAGCTTTCTTT.

This clone was seen only a few times. The chain has TRBV3-1 (or the pseudogene TRBV3-2) and TRBJ2-2; unclear D gene. CDR1 is LGHDT and CDR2 is YNNKEL in the germline V gene (reference sequence). This CDR3 region has 15 residues. V dropped 1 base and J dropped 4 bases, with 10 bases sitting between them. The CDR3 here is CASSQGAGTTGELFF. Written as DNA, the CDR3 is TGTGCCAGCAGCCAAGGGGCAGGTACCACCGGGGAGCTGTTTTTT.

In its sample, this clone was seen a few times. V usage is TRBV19 and J usage is TRBJ2-1, with a possible D match to TRBD2 (6 bases). The CDR3 runs to 14 residues. The V gene's germline CDR1 is LNHDA and CDR2 SQIVND (reference sequence). The germline V and J ends were trimmed by 3 bases and 15 bases, with 21 bases remaining between them. CDR3 nucleotide sequence: TGTGCCAGTAGTATTTCGTCGGGGCCCGGAGGGTGGTTCTTC. Translating it yields CASSISSGPGGWFF.

This rearrangement joins TRBV7-2 to TRBJ2-5; the match to TRBD1 covers 10 bases. The junction had 2 bases not matched to a gene; V was cut back by 5 bases and J by 2 bases. Germline V gene sequence: CDR1 SGHTA, CDR2 FQGNSA. CDR3 length: 14 residues. The CDR3 here is CASSRDRGQETQYF. The CDR3, as DNA: TGTGCCAGCAGCCGGGACAGGGGTCAAGAGACCCAGTACTTC.

V is TRBV5-1 and J is TRBJ1-1; D might be TRBD1 (5 bases). V was cut by 3 bases and J by 0 bases, with 12 bases left in between. This CDR3 spans 15 amino acids. CDR1 SGHRS and CDR2 YFSETQ come from the germline V gene. CDR3 sequence reads: CASSSSGTVNTEAFF. The CDR3 nucleotides are TGCGCCAGCAGCTCGTCCGGGACGGTGAACACTGAAGCTTTCTTT.

J is TRBJ1-5 and V is TRBV7-9, with 8 bases identical to TRBD1. Germline V gene sequence: CDR1 SEHNR, CDR2 FQNEAQ (reference sequence). V shed 6 bases, J shed 7 bases, and the junction held 17 bases outside the gene matches. The CDR3 covers 17 residues. The CDR3 here is CASSLTYSDRDRQPQHF. CDR3 sequence (DNA): TGTGCCAGCAGTTTAACGTATTCTGACAGGGACAGGCAGCCCCAGCATTTT. Together with reference TRBV7-9 and TRBJ1-5, the CDR3 gives the full variable domain: DTGVSQNPRHKITKRGQNVTFRCDPISEHNRLYWYRQTLGQGPEFLTYFQNEAQLEKSRLLSDRFSAERPKGSFSTLEIQRTEQGDSAMYLCASSLTYSDRDRQPQHFGDGTRLSIL.

This chain joins TRBV5-1 and TRBJ1-5; D perhaps matches TRBD1 (5 bases). Trimming stripped 5 bases from V and 7 bases from J, with 19 bases between. The CDR3 totals 15 residues. Germline CDR1 and CDR2: SGHRS and YFSETQ. CDR3 amino acids: CASRFSPGSGQPQHF. The CDR3 nucleotides are TGCGCCAGCAGATTTTCTCCAGGGTCCGGGCAGCCCCAGCATTTT.

The chain links TRBV6-5 to TRBJ2-2; D perhaps matches TRBD2 (6 bases). CDR3 length equals 15 residues. Germline V gene lookup returns CDR1 MNHEY and CDR2 SVGAGI. V was cut by 7 bases and J by 0 bases, with 12 bases left in between. CDR3: CASTFRLANTGELFF. Here the CDR3 DNA reads TGTGCCAGCACCTTCCGACTAGCGAACACCGGGGAGCTGTTTTTT.

The chain employs TRBV5-4 and TRBJ1-6; 7 bases line up with TRBD1. Germline CDR1 and CDR2: SGHNT and YYREEE (reference sequence). The CDR3 spans 15 residues. J gave up 10 bases and V 2 bases, and 9 bases lay outside the gene matches. The CDR3 DNA reads TGTGCCAGCAGCTTAAGGGACCGGGACAGCTCACCCCTCCACTTT. Protein: CASSLRDRDSSPLHF.

DNA of the CDR3: TGTGCCAGCAGTGCGACGAACACTGAAGCTTTCTTT. Translation gives CASSATNTEAFF. The V call is TRBV2, the J call TRBJ1-1; unclear D gene. Deletions cut 4 bases from V and 1 base from J, with 4 bases between. Germline V CDR1 and CDR2: SNHLY, FYNNEI. This CDR3 contains 12 residues.

The V call is TRBV4-2, the J call TRBJ2-7; 8 positions match TRBD1. The CDR3 consists of 15 residues. Germline V gene lookup returns CDR1 LGHNA and CDR2 YNFKEQ. With 1 base clipped from V and 5 bases from J, the junction kept 7 bases outside the gene matches. CDR3 amino acids: CASSQAGDRSNEQYF. The CDR3 coding sequence is TGTGCCAGCAGCCAAGCCGGGGACAGGTCGAACGAGCAGTACTTC.

This chain uses TRBV30 with TRBJ1-2; 7 bases are a match to TRBD1. In germline, CDR1 is GTSNPN, CDR2 SVGIG (reference sequence). The V and J ends lost 8 bases and 8 bases, in that order; junction bases with no gene match: 5. The CDR3 contains 10 residues. CDR3 sequence (DNA): TGTGCCGGTCACAGGGGCGGCTACACCTTC. Its protein product is CAGHRGGYTF.

The gene calls are TRBV5-1 and TRBJ2-2; 9 nucleotides line up with TRBD1. Trimming removed 4 bases from V and 6 bases from J; junction bases left unmatched: 7. The germline V gene has CDR1 SGHRS and CDR2 YFSETQ. The CDR3 is 15 residues long. The CDR3 loop reads CASSPDRGGSGELFF. The CDR3 DNA is TGCGCCAGCAGCCCCGACAGGGGGGGTTCCGGGGAGCTGTTTTTT.

This chain connects TRBV2 to TRBJ1-1; perhaps TRBD1 as D (5 bases). The CDR3 runs to 13 residues. Germline V lookup: CDR1 SNHLY, CDR2 FYNNEI. Trimming cost V 7 bases and J 1 base, with 10 bases left between them. Here the CDR3 reads CASIWDQNTEAFF. DNA of the CDR3: TGTGCCAGCATTTGGGACCAGAACACTGAAGCTTTCTTT. Together with reference TRBV2 and TRBJ1-1, the CDR3 gives the full variable domain: EPEVTQTPSHQVTQMGQEVILRCVPISNHLYFYWYRQILGQKVEFLVSFYNNEISEKSEIFDDQFSVERPDGSNFTLKIRSTKLEDSAMYFCASIWDQNTEAFFGQGTRLTVV.

CDR3 protein: CASSAPGTLNTEAFF. DNA of the CDR3: TGTGCCAGCAGCGCACCCGGGACACTGAACACTGAAGCTTTCTTT. V is TRBV21-1 and J is TRBJ1-1; TRBD1 is the table's D call and was not checked against the DNA. TRBV21-1 is deemed a pseudogene. This CDR3 region has 15 residues.

J is TRBJ2-3 and V is TRBV5-1; 7 bases line up with TRBD1. J gave up 5 bases and V 3 bases, and 9 bases lay outside the gene matches. The CDR3 covers 15 residues. The germline gives CDR1 SGHRS, CDR2 YFSETQ. CDR3 nucleotide sequence: TGCGCCAGCAGCTGGACCGAGGGGGCTAGAGATACGCAGTATTTT. Its protein product is CASSWTEGARDTQYF. Drawing the rest from reference TRBV5-1 and TRBJ2-3, the complete variable domain is KAGVTQTPRYLIKTRGQQVTLSCSPISGHRSVSWYQQTPGQGLQFLFEYFSETQRNKGNFPGRFSGRQFSNSRSEMNVSTLELGDSALYLCASSWTEGARDTQYFGPGTRLTVL.

The genes are TRBV7-2 and TRBJ1-4; D ambiguous. From germline, CDR1 is SGHTA and CDR2 FQGNSA. With 3 bases removed from V and 5 bases from J, the gap between germline ends came to 10 bases. The CDR3 sequence is 14 residues long. The CDR3: CASSLSSGNEKLFF. Here the CDR3 DNA reads TGTGCCAGCAGCTTGTCCAGTGGCAATGAAAAACTGTTTTTT.

The V and J genes are TRBV29-1 and TRBJ2-7, with D maybe TRBD1 (5 bases). Germline CDR1 is SQVTM and CDR2 is ANQGSEA. Trimming pared 4 bases from V and 2 bases from J, leaving 6 bases between. The CDR3 sequence is 11 residues long. CDR3 protein: CSVARAYEQYF. In DNA form, the CDR3 reads TGCAGCGTTGCCAGGGCCTACGAGCAGTACTTC.

V is TRBV5-6 and J is TRBJ2-4; D not certain. Trimming cost V 3 bases and J 1 base, with 11 bases left between them. From germline, CDR1 is SGHDT and CDR2 YYEEEE. The CDR3 is made up of 15 amino acids. The CDR3 region is CASSSGLRAKNIQYF. CDR3 bases: TGTGCCAGCAGCTCGGGCCTTAGGGCCAAAAACATTCAGTACTTC.

The CDR3: CASRGGNEQFF. CDR3 DNA sequence: TGTGCCAGCAGGGGTGGGAATGAGCAGTTCTTC. The chain uses TRBV25-1 and TRBJ2-1; no reliable D call. The CDR3 has 11 amino acids. Germline CDR1 MGHDK, CDR2 SYGVNS. V lost 6 bases to trimming and J lost 7 bases, with 7 bases between them.